This entry lists 2 T cell receptor beta chains sequenced from one sample in a study of T-cell memory formation after mild COVID-19. TCRdb fed the 5' RACE reads into MiXCR, producing one record per CDR3 protein. The sample includes 500,000 to 600,000 distinct CDR3 sequences, around 17% of them seen just once. Sequencing was performed on PBMCs or a T cell subset sorted from them (not recorded which). The receptors originated from an adult woman who had mild COVID-19 (a few samples of this study predate the infection). Cell type and time point are not known.

CDR3: CASSLDSTRAQYF. The CDR3 nucleotides read TGCGCCAGCAGCTTGGACAGTACGAGAGCCCAGTACTTC. The rearrangement joins TRBV5-1 to TRBJ2-5; D is ambiguous. V lost 0 bases to trimming and J lost 9 bases, with 12 bases between them. The germline V gene has CDR1 SGHRS and CDR2 YFSETQ. The CDR3 is made up of 13 amino acids.

This chain links TRBV20-1 with TRBJ1-5; D gene ambiguous. CDR1 and CDR2 from the germline V gene are DFQATT and SNEGSKA (reference sequence). The CDR3 runs 16 residues. Trimming cost V 0 bases and J 3 bases, with 15 bases left between them. CDR3 sequence (DNA): TGCAGTGCTAGAGACTTTGCTCACAGCGACAATCAGCCCCAGCATTTT. As protein: CSARDFAHSDNQPQHF.